This TCR beta chain was captured in a study of OX40 agonist ivuxolimab in advanced cancers. Study overall: Dose-escalation patients suffered from hepatocellular carcinoma, melanoma, renal cell or head and neck cancer. Study outcomes and limitations: Researchers report that CD8+ T cells had, on average, more expanded clones than CD4+. No antigen was identified for the clonally expanded peripheral T cells. Among the least clonally expanded were partial responders at 0.1-3.0 mg/kg.

The method was immunoSEQ multiplex PCR; TCRdb's version includes in-frame clones alone and lacks a portion of them. The data contain approximately 69,000 clones, about four fifths of them singletons. A note on this clone: Its antigen is currently unknown.

This CDR3 is built from 16 residues. The clonotype originates from an adult with an advanced solid tumor such as melanoma, head and neck, liver or kidney cancer. This material consisted of CD4+ or CD8+ T cells sorted from blood, taken in a trial of the OX40 agonist ivuxolimab. The chain combines TRBV21-1 with TRBJ2-5; TRBD2, as called in the table, went unchecked against the DNA. TRBV21-1 is a recognized pseudogene. The CDR3 sequence: CASSKVGGAPRETQYF. The DNA for the CDR3 is TGTGCCAGCAGCAAAGTGGGGGGAGCGCCCCGGGAGACCCAGTACTTC.